This TCR beta chain was captured by sequencing in a study of T cell repertoires in cytomegalovirus infection. TCRdb re-analysed the reads in MiXCR, keeping a single row per CDR3 protein. The table has approximately 910,000 distinct CDR3 sequences, less than 35% seen once. Germline-derived CDR1 and CDR2 are LNHNV and YYDKDF (reference sequence). The CDR3 extends over 14 amino acids. Deletions cut 9 bases from V and 4 bases from J, with 16 bases between. This clonotype was counted between two and nine times. Antigen unknown. Broader study findings: HLA-C-restricted CMV-specific TCR beta clonotypes prevailed in the ex vivo response.

The receptor was isolated from a human donor in good health (CMV status not recorded). Some clones in this sample may be carry-over from other donors' samples. Specimen: cultured CD8+ T cells from PBMCs, collected from culture after CMV antigen stimulation. This chain links TRBV15 with TRBJ1-5; D not resolved. The CDR3 DNA reads as TGTGCCACAGGCAGCGGTGGGTATAATCAGCCCCAGCATTTT. This codes for CATGSGGYNQPQHF.